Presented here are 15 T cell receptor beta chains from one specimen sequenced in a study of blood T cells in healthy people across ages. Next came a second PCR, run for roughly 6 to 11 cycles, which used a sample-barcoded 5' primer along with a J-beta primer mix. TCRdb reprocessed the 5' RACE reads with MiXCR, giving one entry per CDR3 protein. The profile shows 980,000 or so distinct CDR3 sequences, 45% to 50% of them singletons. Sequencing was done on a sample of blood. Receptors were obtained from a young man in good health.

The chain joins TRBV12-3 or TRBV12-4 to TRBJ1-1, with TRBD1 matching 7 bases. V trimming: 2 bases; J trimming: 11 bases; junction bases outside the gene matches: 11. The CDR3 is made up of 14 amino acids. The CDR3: CASSLIRGIGQAFF. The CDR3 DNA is TGTGCCAGCAGTTTAATCAGGGGGATCGGTCAGGCTTTCTTT.

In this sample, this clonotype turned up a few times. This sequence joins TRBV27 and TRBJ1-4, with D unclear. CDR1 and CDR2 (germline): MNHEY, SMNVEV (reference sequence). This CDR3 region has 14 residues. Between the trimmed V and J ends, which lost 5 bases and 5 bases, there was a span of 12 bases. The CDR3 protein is CASSLGRENEKLFF. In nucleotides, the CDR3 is TGTGCCAGCAGTCTTGGACGGGAGAATGAAAAACTGTTTTTT.

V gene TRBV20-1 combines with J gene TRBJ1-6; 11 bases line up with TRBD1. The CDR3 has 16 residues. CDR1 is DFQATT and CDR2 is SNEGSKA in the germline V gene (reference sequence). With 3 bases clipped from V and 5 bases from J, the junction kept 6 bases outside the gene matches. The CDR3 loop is CSASRGQGGNNSPLHF. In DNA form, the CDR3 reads TGCAGTGCTAGTAGGGGACAGGGGGGAAATAATTCACCCCTCCACTTT.

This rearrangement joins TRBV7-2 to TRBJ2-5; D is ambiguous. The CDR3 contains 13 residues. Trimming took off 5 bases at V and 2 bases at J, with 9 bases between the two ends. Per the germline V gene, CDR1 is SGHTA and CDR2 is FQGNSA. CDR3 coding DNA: TGTGCCAGCAGCCCTCTAGAACAAGAGACCCAGTACTTC. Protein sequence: CASSPLEQETQYF.

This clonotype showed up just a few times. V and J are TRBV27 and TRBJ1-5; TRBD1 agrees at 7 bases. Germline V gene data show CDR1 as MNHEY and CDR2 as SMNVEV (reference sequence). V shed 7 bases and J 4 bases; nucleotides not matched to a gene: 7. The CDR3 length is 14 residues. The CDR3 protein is CASKLLQGNQPQHF. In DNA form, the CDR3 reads TGTGCCAGCAAGCTTCTACAGGGGAATCAGCCCCAGCATTTT.

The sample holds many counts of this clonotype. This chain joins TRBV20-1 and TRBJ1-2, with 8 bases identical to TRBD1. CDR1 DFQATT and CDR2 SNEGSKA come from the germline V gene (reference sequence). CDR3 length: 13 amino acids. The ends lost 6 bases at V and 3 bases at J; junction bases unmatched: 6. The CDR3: CSAEDRADYGYTF. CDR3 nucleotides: TGCAGTGCCGAGGACAGGGCGGACTATGGCTACACCTTC.

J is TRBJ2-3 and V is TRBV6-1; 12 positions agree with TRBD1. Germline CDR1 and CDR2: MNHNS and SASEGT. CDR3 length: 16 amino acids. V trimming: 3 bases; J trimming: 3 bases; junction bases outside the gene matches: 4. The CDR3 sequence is CASSERDRGLTDTQYF. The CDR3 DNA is TGTGCCAGCAGTGAGCGGGACAGGGGGCTGACAGATACGCAGTATTTT.

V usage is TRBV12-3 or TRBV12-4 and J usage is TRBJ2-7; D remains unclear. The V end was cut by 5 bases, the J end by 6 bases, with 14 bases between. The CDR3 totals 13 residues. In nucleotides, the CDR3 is TGTGCCAGCAGTGAGGACGGAACATCCGAGCAGTACTTC. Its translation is CASSEDGTSEQYF.

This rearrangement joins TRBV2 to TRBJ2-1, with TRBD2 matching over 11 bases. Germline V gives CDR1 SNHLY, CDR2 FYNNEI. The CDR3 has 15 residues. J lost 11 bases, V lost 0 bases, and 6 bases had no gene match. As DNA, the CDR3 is TGTGCCAGCAGTGAAGCCGCGACTAGCGGGGCTCAGCAGTTCTTC. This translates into CASSEAATSGAQQFF. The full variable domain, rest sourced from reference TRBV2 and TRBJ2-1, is EPEVTQTPSHQVTQMGQEVILRCVPISNHLYFYWYRQILGQKVEFLVSFYNNEISEKSEIFDDQFSVERPDGSNFTLKIRSTKLEDSAMYFCASSEAATSGAQQFFGPGTRLTVL.

The DNA for the CDR3 is TGTGCCAGCAGCCACCACTGGAGGGTACTCTACGAGCAGTACTTC. This sequence encodes CASSHHWRVLYEQYF. This chain uses TRBV16 with TRBJ2-7; D is perhaps TRBD2 (6 bases). The CDR3 length is 15 residues. Trimming left V 3 bases short and J 3 bases short, with 15 bases between. Germline V gene data show CDR1 as KGHSY and CDR2 as FQNENV.

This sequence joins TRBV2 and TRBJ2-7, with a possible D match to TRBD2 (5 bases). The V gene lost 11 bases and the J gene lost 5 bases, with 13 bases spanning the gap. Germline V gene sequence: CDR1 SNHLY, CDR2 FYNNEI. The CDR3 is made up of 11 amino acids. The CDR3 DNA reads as TGTGCCGGGAAGCTTAGCGACGAGCAGTACTTC. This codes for CAGKLSDEQYF.

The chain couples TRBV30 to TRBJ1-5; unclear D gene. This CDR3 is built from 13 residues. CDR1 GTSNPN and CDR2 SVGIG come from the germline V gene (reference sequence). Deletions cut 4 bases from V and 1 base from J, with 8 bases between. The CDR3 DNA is TGTGCCTGGAACCTCGGGAGCAATCAGCCCCAGCATTTT. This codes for CAWNLGSNQPQHF.

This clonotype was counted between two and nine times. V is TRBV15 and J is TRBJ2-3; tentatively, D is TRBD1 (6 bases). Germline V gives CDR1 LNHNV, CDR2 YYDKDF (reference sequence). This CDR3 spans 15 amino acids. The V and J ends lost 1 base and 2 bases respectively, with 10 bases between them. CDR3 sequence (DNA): TGTGCCACCAGCAGAGGGACAGCTACCACAGATACGCAGTATTTT. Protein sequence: CATSRGTATTDTQYF.

CDR3 amino acids: CASSLGQGETDEQYF. The CDR3 DNA reads TGCGCCAGCAGCCTAGGACAGGGAGAGACCGACGAGCAGTACTTC. The J gene is TRBJ2-7, the V gene TRBV5-1, with 8 nucleotides matching TRBD1. The junction had 11 bases not matched to a gene; V was cut back by 4 bases and J by 5 bases. CDR3 length: 15 residues. CDR1 and CDR2 (germline): SGHRS, YFSETQ.

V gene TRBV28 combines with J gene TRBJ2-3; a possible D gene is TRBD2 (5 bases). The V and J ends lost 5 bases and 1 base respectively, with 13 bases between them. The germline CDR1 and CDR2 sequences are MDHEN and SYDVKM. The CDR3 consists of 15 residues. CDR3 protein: CASSRRMEGTDTQYF. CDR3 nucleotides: TGTGCCAGCAGTCGTCGAATGGAGGGCACAGATACGCAGTATTTT. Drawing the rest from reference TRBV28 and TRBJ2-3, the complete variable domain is DVKVTQSSRYLVKRTGEKVFLECVQDMDHENMFWYRQDPGLGLRLIYFSYDVKMKEKGDIPEGYSVSREKKERFSLILESASTNQTSMYLCASSRRMEGTDTQYFGPGTRLTVL.